The TCR beta chain described here comes from a study of OX40 agonist ivuxolimab in advanced cancers. Study details: Three dose-escalation patients had partial responses: one with hepatocellular carcinoma and two with cutaneous melanoma.

The repertoire was sequenced with immunoSEQ multiplex PCR; TCRdb's copy has only in-frame clones and lacks some. Here the sample spans 15,000 to 20,000 clones, about 80% being singletons. Trimming cost V 7 bases and J 1 base, with 19 bases left between them. This CDR3 is built from 16 residues. CDR1 and CDR2 (germline): LNHDA, SQIVND (reference sequence). The rearrangement links TRBV19 to TRBJ1-1; a possible D gene is TRBD1 (5 bases). The sample was CD4+ or CD8+ T cells sorted from blood, taken in a trial of the OX40 agonist ivuxolimab. This sequence was found in an adult with an advanced solid tumor such as melanoma, head and neck, liver or kidney cancer. The DNA for the CDR3 is TGTGCCAGTACTCATCGGCCGGCAGGGAAGAACACTGAAGCTTTCTTT. Protein: CASTHRPAGKNTEAFF.